The 13 T cell receptor beta chains reported below all come from one sample, sequenced in a study of early T cells in non-severe SARS-CoV-2 infection. From the 5' RACE reads, TCRdb called clonotypes with MiXCR, one entry per CDR3 protein. The sample contains approximately 30,000 distinct CDR3 sequences, under 4% of which appear only once. Sequencing input: whole blood. All receptors come from an adult who was a healthcare worker with PCR-confirmed SARS-CoV-2 infection or an uninfected control (not recorded which).

This clonotype was observed many times. An end of the junction differs from the germline gene, which may be a read error. The V and J genes are TRBV6-5 and TRBJ2-1; a weak D match, TRBD2 (5 bases). Germline V gene sequence: CDR1 MNHEY, CDR2 SVGAGI. The CDR3 consists of 16 residues. The CDR3 sequence is CASSPRAFLSYDEQFF. CDR3 DNA: TGTGCCAGCAGTCCGCGGGCCTTCCTCTCCTACGATGAGCAGTTCTTC.

A note on this clonotype: A much larger clone lies one base from this, so it may be a read error. V gene TRBV5-1 combines with J gene TRBJ1-1; D is ambiguous. Germline assignment: CDR1 SGHRS and CDR2 YFSETQ. The CDR3 is made up of 13 amino acids. Trimming left V 1 base short and J 1 base short, with 5 bases between. CDR3 sequence (DNA): TGCGCCAGCAGCTTGTCTAAGAACACTGAAGCTTTCTTT. Translated: CASSLSKNTEAFF.

In its sample, this clonotype was seen many times. This rearrangement joins TRBV7-8 to TRBJ1-1; 9 nucleotides agree with TRBD1. The V and J ends lost 5 bases and 4 bases, in that order; junction bases with no gene match: 2. Germline V gives CDR1 SGHVS, CDR2 FQNEAQ. This CDR3 comprises 13 residues. The CDR3: CASSTDRGTEAFF. Here the CDR3 DNA reads TGTGCCAGCAGCACGGACAGGGGCACTGAAGCTTTCTTT.

This clonotype showed up many times. The V gene is TRBV5-1, the J gene TRBJ2-1; a possible D gene is TRBD2 (7 bases). V shed 4 bases and J shed 4 bases, with 15 bases lying between them. Germline V lookup: CDR1 SGHRS, CDR2 YFSETQ. The CDR3 is 15 amino acids. CDR3 protein: CASSRGGARYNEQFF. In nucleotides, the CDR3 is TGCGCCAGCAGCCGTGGGGGGGCCCGATACAATGAGCAGTTCTTC.

This clonotype was seen many times. The chain employs TRBV3-1 and TRBJ2-7; unclear D gene. Germline assignment: CDR1 LGHDT and CDR2 YNNKEL (reference sequence). V lost 4 bases and J 1 base, leaving 11 bases between the germline ends. CDR3 length: 14 residues. CDR3 region: CASSPKIGSYEQYF. The CDR3 DNA is TGTGCCAGCAGCCCTAAAATCGGGTCCTACGAGCAGTACTTC.

This clonotype was observed many times. The rearrangement links TRBV19 to TRBJ2-1; the match to TRBD1 covers 10 bases. V lost 7 bases and J lost 7; bases outside the gene matches: 10. From germline, CDR1 is LNHDA and CDR2 SQIVND (reference sequence). This CDR3 comprises 15 residues. The CDR3, as DNA: TGTGCCAGTACCACCTGGGACAGGGGTGGAAATGAGCAGTTCTTC. This translates into CASTTWDRGGNEQFF.

This clonotype was recorded at least ten times. This chain links TRBV5-4 with TRBJ2-1; D remains unclear. The CDR3 contains 14 residues. Germline loops: CDR1 SGHNT, CDR2 YYREEE (reference sequence). Trimming cost V 2 bases and J 6 bases, with 12 bases left between them. CDR3 in amino acids: CASSFDSRSNEQFF. The CDR3 DNA sequence: TGTGCCAGCAGCTTCGACTCGAGATCCAATGAGCAGTTCTTC. Full variable domain (rest looked up from reference TRBV5-4 and TRBJ2-1): ETGVTQSPTHLIKTRGQQVTLRCSSQSGHNTVSWYQQALGQGPQFIFQYYREEENGRGNFPPRFSGLQFPNYSSELNVNALELDDSALYLCASSFDSRSNEQFFGPGTRLTVL.

This clonotype was counted many times. The J gene is TRBJ2-3, the V gene TRBV5-1, with D hard to call. The CDR3 loop spans 13 amino acids. V shed 0 bases and J shed 3 bases, with 5 bases lying between them. CDR1 and CDR2 (germline): SGHRS, YFSETQ. The DNA for the CDR3 is TGCGCCAGCAGCTTGGGTTTTACAGATACGCAGTATTTT. Translating gives CASSLGFTDTQYF. Looking up the rest from reference TRBV5-1 and TRBJ2-3 gives the full variable domain: KAGVTQTPRYLIKTRGQQVTLSCSPISGHRSVSWYQQTPGQGLQFLFEYFSETQRNKGNFPGRFSGRQFSNSRSEMNVSTLELGDSALYLCASSLGFTDTQYFGPGTRLTVL.

In this sample, this clonotype turned up many times. The CDR3 DNA is TGCAGCGGCCAGGGGCAGTATAATGAAAAACTGTTTTTT. Translated: CSGQGQYNEKLFF. This chain links TRBV29-1 with TRBJ1-4; TRBD1 might be the D (6 bases). The CDR3 is 13 residues long. The ends were cut back, 7 bases at V and 4 bases at J, with 13 bases in the middle. The V gene's germline CDR1 is SQVTM and CDR2 ANQGSEA.

This clonotype was counted only a few times. The CDR3 DNA reads as TGTGCCAGCAGCCAACCAGGACTAGCATTGGCGGAGACCCAGTACTTC. Protein sequence: CASSQPGLALAETQYF. The genes are TRBV4-2 and TRBJ2-5; TRBD2 matches at 8 bases. This CDR3 region has 16 residues. The V and J ends lost 2 bases and 5 bases, in that order; junction bases with no gene match: 10. Germline CDR1 is LGHNA and CDR2 is YNFKEQ.

The chain combines TRBV3-1 with TRBJ1-1; TRBD1 aligns across 8 bases. The CDR3 is 15 amino acids. J was trimmed by 2 bases and V by 1 base; bases with no gene match: 3. Looked up from germline, CDR1 is LGHDT and CDR2 is YNNKEL (reference sequence). The CDR3 loop reads CASSQVDRGNTEAFF. The CDR3, as DNA: TGTGCCAGCAGCCAAGTAGACAGGGGTAACACTGAAGCTTTCTTT.

This clonotype was seen a few times. The genes are TRBV11-2 and TRBJ1-1; D gene ambiguous. CDR3 length: 13 amino acids. With 4 bases removed from V and 3 bases from J, the gap between germline ends came to 9 bases. Germline loops: CDR1 SGHAT, CDR2 FQNNGV. Here the CDR3 DNA reads TGTGCCAGCAGCTACGGAAGTGACACTGAAGCTTTCTTT. It codes for CASSYGSDTEAFF.

Ten or more counts support this clonotype. The rearrangement uses TRBV5-1 and TRBJ2-2, with D unresolved. Per the germline V gene, CDR1 is SGHRS and CDR2 is YFSETQ. With 1 base removed from V and 3 bases from J, the gap between germline ends came to 31 bases. The CDR3 extends over 22 amino acids. CDR3 sequence reads: CASSLFSGLLQIEEGHTGELFF. DNA for the CDR3: TGCGCCAGCAGCTTGTTTTCCGGTTTACTCCAGATCGAGGAAGGGCACACCGGGGAGCTGTTTTTT.